Only a few counts were recorded for the clone carrying this T cell receptor beta chain. The record originates from a study of T-cell reconstitution after alpha-beta-depleted transplantation in children. Between the trimmed V and J ends, which lost 6 bases and 4 bases, there was a span of 24 bases. The CDR3 has 17 amino acids. TCRbeta library construction was performed incorporating unique molecular identifiers. TCRdb reanalysed the PCR reads using MiXCR and keeps one entry per CDR3 protein. The data show 440,000 or so distinct CDR3 sequences, about a tenth seen once. This receptor was taken from a human donor who donated a stem cell graft to a child with acute myeloid leukemia. Specimen: PBMCs from the stem cell graft donor, collected from the stem cell graft. The chain is built from TRBV12-3 or TRBV12-4 and TRBJ2-5, with D maybe TRBD2 (7 bases). The CDR3 loop reads CASSSGFGGPMGETQYF. The CDR3 bases are TGTGCCAGCAGCTCAGGGTTCGGGGGGCCCATGGGAGAGACCCAGTACTTC.